Each of the 26 T cell receptor beta chains below was sequenced from the same sample in a study of CD8 T cells in Susac syndrome. The RNA, about 0.45 to 1 ug, was put through reverse transcription using random hexamers. TCRdb ran MiXCR on the immunoSEQ multiplex PCR reads and lists one entry per CDR3 protein. The table has hundreds of thousands of distinct CDR3 sequences, roughly 93% seen once. Sequenced sample: CD4+ T cells from PBMCs. These receptors were obtained from a human donor with multiple sclerosis.

This clonotype was observed a single time. The chain uses TRBV24-1 and TRBJ2-2; 9 bases align to TRBD1. Per the germline V gene, CDR1 is KGHDR and CDR2 is SFDVKD. This CDR3 spans 16 amino acids. The V gene end was trimmed by 7 bases and the J gene end by 5 bases; junction bases not matched to a gene: 10. As DNA, the CDR3 is TGTGCCACCAGCGTTTCAGGACAGGGGCGTACCGGGGAGCTGTTTTTT. Translating it yields CATSVSGQGRTGELFF.

The chain joins TRBV3-1 to TRBJ1-2; no firm D call. The CDR3 is 14 amino acids. Germline loops: CDR1 LGHDT, CDR2 YNNKEL (reference sequence). The V end was cut by 0 bases, the J end by 4 bases, with 9 bases between. The CDR3 region has the DNA TGTGCCAGCAGCCAAGATCAGGCCCTCTATGGCTACACCTTC. It specifies CASSQDQALYGYTF.

This sequence joins TRBV19 and TRBJ2-5, with a tentative D call TRBD2 (6 bases). Germline V gene sequence: CDR1 LNHDA, CDR2 SQIVND (reference sequence). CDR3 length: 13 residues. Trimming cost V 2 bases and J 6 bases, with 10 bases left between them. The CDR3 protein is CASSINGGKTQYF. DNA for the CDR3: TGTGCCAGTAGTATAAACGGAGGGAAGACCCAGTACTTC.

This clonotype came up once. The rearrangement joins TRBV5-6 to TRBJ1-1; 8 bases line up with TRBD1. Trimming at V came to 4 bases and at J to 3 bases, leaving 2 bases not matched to a gene. From germline, CDR1 is SGHDT and CDR2 YYEEEE. The CDR3 has 13 amino acids. The CDR3 DNA is TGTGCCAGCAGCGGGACAGGCGACACTGAAGCTTTCTTT. Translating gives CASSGTGDTEAFF. Full variable domain (missing parts from reference TRBV5-6 and TRBJ1-1): DAGVTQSPTHLIKTRGQQVTLRCSPKSGHDTVSWYQQALGQGPQFIFQYYEEEERQRGNFPDRFSGHQFPNYSSELNVNALLLGDSALYLCASSGTGDTEAFFGQGTRLTVV.

The chain has TRBV29-1 and TRBJ2-5, with 8 bases matching TRBD2. V was clipped by 4 bases and J by 5 bases; unmatched bases: 6. The CDR3 spans 13 residues. Germline V gene sequence: CDR1 SQVTM, CDR2 ANQGSEA. The DNA for the CDR3 is TGCAGCGTTGTTGCGGGAGGAACGGAGACCCAGTACTTC. This translates into CSVVAGGTETQYF.

This chain links TRBV15 with TRBJ2-4, with D maybe TRBD2 (6 bases). V was trimmed by 6 bases and J by 5 bases, leaving 23 bases between them. Germline V CDR1 and CDR2: LNHNV, YYDKDF (reference sequence). CDR3 length equals 17 residues. CDR3 amino acids: CATSRPLPWGGENIQYF. The CDR3 coding sequence is TGTGCCACCAGTCGGCCACTCCCATGGGGAGGAGAAAACATTCAGTACTTC.

This rearrangement joins TRBV29-1 to TRBJ2-3; the D gene is possibly TRBD1 (6 bases). Germline CDR1 is SQVTM and CDR2 is ANQGSEA. The CDR3 is 13 residues long. The V end lost 4 bases, the J end lost 5 bases, and 13 bases lay between the germline ends. CDR3 coding DNA: TGCAGCGTTGCTGGACAGTTGGTAGATACGCAGTATTTT. It encodes CSVAGQLVDTQYF.

The chain links TRBV3-1 to TRBJ2-7; 7 nucleotides agree with TRBD1. This CDR3 spans 15 amino acids. The V gene end was trimmed by 0 bases and the J gene end by 8 bases; junction bases not matched to a gene: 10. Germline CDR1 and CDR2: LGHDT and YNNKEL (reference sequence). CDR3 amino acids: CASSQDRGPSTKQYF. CDR3 nucleotides: TGTGCCAGCAGCCAAGATAGGGGGCCCTCGACTAAGCAGTACTTC.

This chain connects TRBV27 to TRBJ2-6, with 8 positions matching TRBD2. The CDR3 is made up of 17 amino acids. Germline V gene data show CDR1 as MNHEY and CDR2 as SMNVEV (reference sequence). V was pared by 8 bases and J by 2 bases, with 11 bases of the junction left unmatched. CDR3 protein: CASAFTRGVAGANVLTF. CDR3 in DNA: TGTGCCAGCGCGTTTACGCGGGGGGTAGCTGGGGCCAACGTCCTGACTTTC.

This chain connects TRBV3-1 to TRBJ2-2, with D perhaps matching TRBD1 (5 bases). Germline assignment: CDR1 LGHDT and CDR2 YNNKEL (reference sequence). Deletions cut 6 bases from V and 0 bases from J, with 8 bases between. The length of the CDR3 is 14 residues. CDR3 amino acids: CASRTGTNTGELFF. CDR3 DNA: TGTGCCAGCAGAACAGGAACGAACACCGGGGAGCTGTTTTTT.

J is TRBJ1-1 and V is TRBV20-1; D perhaps matches TRBD1 (6 bases). Germline V gives CDR1 DFQATT, CDR2 SNEGSKA (reference sequence). V lost 6 bases, J lost 2 bases, and 13 bases lay in between. The CDR3 is made up of 13 amino acids. The CDR3 coding sequence is TGCAGTGCCCCGGGACAAACCAACACTGAAGCTTTCTTT. Translated, it gives CSAPGQTNTEAFF.

The gene calls are TRBV3-1 and TRBJ1-1; D gene unclear. V was shortened by 4 bases and J by 5 bases, with 8 bases between the two germline ends. This CDR3 is 12 amino acids long. Germline V gene sequence: CDR1 LGHDT, CDR2 YNNKEL (reference sequence). The CDR3 DNA is TGTGCCAGCAGCCCCGGTTGGACTGAAGCTTTCTTT. This translates into CASSPGWTEAFF.

The CDR3 coding sequence is TGTGCCAGCAGCGAAACCATCCCCGGGACAAGAGAAAAACTGTTTTTT. Its protein is CASSETIPGTREKLFF. The chain uses TRBV3-1 and TRBJ1-4; D may be TRBD1 (6 bases). Germline values: CDR1 LGHDT, CDR2 YNNKEL (reference sequence). CDR3 length: 16 amino acids. V was cut by 5 bases and J by 8 bases, with 21 bases left in between.

The chain couples TRBV12-3 or TRBV12-4 to TRBJ2-5; no definite D call. This CDR3 spans 13 amino acids. The V end lost 6 bases, the J end lost 9 bases, and 17 bases lay between the germline ends. For the CDR3, the DNA is TGTGCCAGCAGCTATGACTCGAAAAGGCCCCAGTACTTC. Protein product: CASSYDSKRPQYF.

CDR3 region: CASSLRGYEQYF. The CDR3 DNA is TGTGCCAGCAGTTTGCGGGGCTACGAGCAGTACTTC. The chain combines TRBV27 with TRBJ2-7; possible D gene TRBD2, 6 bases. The CDR3 totals 12 residues. The V and J ends lost 3 bases and 3 bases respectively, with 6 bases between them. Germline assignment: CDR1 MNHEY and CDR2 SMNVEV (reference sequence).

Here the CDR3 DNA reads TGTGCCAGCAGTTTTGGACCTTCGGAGACCCAGTACTTC. This sequence encodes CASSFGPSETQYF. V is TRBV28 and J is TRBJ2-5; the D is unclear. CDR1 and CDR2 from the germline V gene are MDHEN and SYDVKM. Trimming cost V 3 bases and J 5 bases, with 10 bases left between them. The CDR3 runs to 13 residues.

The chain links TRBV12-3 or TRBV12-4 to TRBJ1-5, with D possibly TRBD1 on 6 matching bases. The CDR3 totals 13 residues. Between the trimmed V and J ends, which lost 6 bases and 6 bases, there was a span of 12 bases. The CDR3 nucleotides read TGTGCCAGCAGCCCGGGGGGGCCTCAGCCCCAGCATTTT. As protein: CASSPGGPQPQHF.

The chain carries TRBV7-2 and TRBJ1-2, with 7 bases fitting TRBD1. Unmatched junction bases numbered 7, after V lost 7 bases and J lost 8 bases. In germline, CDR1 is SGHTA, CDR2 FQGNSA. The CDR3 has 12 amino acids. The CDR3 DNA sequence: TGTGCCAGCACCCAGACAGGGCGAGGCTACACCTTC. This codes for CASTQTGRGYTF.

The chain links TRBV7-9 to TRBJ2-5, with 8 nucleotides matching TRBD2. The CDR3 is 17 residues long. V was clipped by 2 bases and J by 5 bases; unmatched bases: 13. Germline V gene sequence: CDR1 SEHNR, CDR2 FQNEAQ (reference sequence). The DNA for the CDR3 is TGTGCCAGCAGCTTAACCCCCGGGGGGGGTGTCGGGGAGACCCAGTACTTC. Protein sequence: CASSLTPGGGVGETQYF.

The V call is TRBV12-3 or TRBV12-4, the J call TRBJ1-3; unclear D gene. The CDR3 loop spans 16 amino acids. Trimming stripped 3 bases from V and 0 bases from J, with 12 bases between. The CDR3 protein is CASSFSHASSGNTIYF. CDR3 nucleotides: TGTGCCAGCAGTTTCAGTCACGCGAGCTCTGGAAACACCATATATTTT.

CDR3 loop: CASSQVGGLEAFF. CDR3 nucleotides: TGCGCCAGCAGCCAAGTCGGGGGGCTGGAAGCTTTCTTT. The V call is TRBV4-1, the J call TRBJ1-1; D possibly corresponds to TRBD1 (6 bases). CDR3 size: 13 residues. Deletions cut 1 base from V and 8 bases from J, with 11 bases between. Germline V gene data show CDR1 as MGHRA and CDR2 as YSYEKL.

The genes are TRBV20-1 and TRBJ2-7, with D perhaps TRBD1 (5 bases). The CDR3 sequence is 13 residues long. Germline loops: CDR1 DFQATT, CDR2 SNEGSKA (reference sequence). The V end lost 1 base, the J end lost 5 bases, and 12 bases lay between the germline ends. As DNA, the CDR3 is TGCAGTGCTAGAGTTCAGGGTAAACACGAGCAGTACTTC. This encodes CSARVQGKHEQYF.

The chain couples TRBV29-1 to TRBJ2-1; 8 bases fit TRBD1. Trimming removed 3 bases from V and 12 bases from J; junction bases left unmatched: 19. CDR1 and CDR2 from the germline V gene are SQVTM and ANQGSEA. The CDR3 has 16 residues. As DNA, the CDR3 is TGCAGCGTTGATTCCTTGCGGGACAGGCAGCCCTCGGGGCAGTTCTTC. Translated, it gives CSVDSLRDRQPSGQFF.

This clonotype was picked up a small number of times. The chain links TRBV7-6 to TRBJ2-3, with unresolved D. The V end lost 5 bases, the J end lost 1 base, and 7 bases lay between the germline ends. The CDR3 loop spans 13 amino acids. Germline V lookup: CDR1 SGHVS, CDR2 FNYEAQ. The DNA for the CDR3 is TGTGCCAGCAGCCTTGACGGCACAGATACGCAGTATTTT. Translating gives CASSLDGTDTQYF.

The gene calls are TRBV5-1 and TRBJ2-7; D remains unclear. Germline CDR1 and CDR2: SGHRS and YFSETQ. V dropped 0 bases and J dropped 6 bases, with 16 bases sitting between them. The CDR3 is 15 residues long. CDR3 DNA sequence: TGCGCCAGCAGCTTGGTATTACCTGGAGATAGCGAGCAGTACTTC. Translation: CASSLVLPGDSEQYF.

The chain joins TRBV27 to TRBJ1-1; 7 bases match TRBD1. V was pared by 3 bases and J by 5 bases, with 3 bases of the junction left unmatched. This CDR3 has 13 residues. The germline V gene encodes CDR1 MNHEY and CDR2 SMNVEV (reference sequence). For the CDR3, the DNA is TGTGCCAGCAGTTTTGACAGGGCGACTGAAGCTTTCTTT. Protein sequence: CASSFDRATEAFF.